Here is one T cell receptor (beta chain) with its context. Its antigen is unknown. The source of the sample is a study of cytomegalovirus exposure and HLA in healthy donors. Study outcomes and limitations: Cytomegalovirus association was listed for approximately 150 TCR beta chains. The CMV antigen specificity of a few CMV-associated chains was confirmed through in vitro analysis. In an earlier analysis, productive rearrangement rates for most beta V segments clustered near 87% or 30%. Serostatus for CMV was the only available immune exposure information.

The study ran its PCR with 60 Vbeta and 13 Jbeta primers. The protocol was immunoSEQ multiplex PCR, while the TCRdb copy is restricted to in-frame clones and leaves out a portion. This sample has 110,000 or so clones, with approximately 76% found just once. Germline V gene lookup returns CDR1 SNHLY and CDR2 FYNNEI. This CDR3 has 13 amino acids. This rearrangement joins TRBV2 to TRBJ2-5; 10 bases line up with TRBD2. The J call may be incorrect, as the DNA end agrees better with TRBJ2-7. The material sequenced was PBMCs. The TCR originated in a man between 50 and 59 years old in good health and CMV-seropositive. The CDR3: CASTSGGSYEQYF. The CDR3 nucleotides read TGTGCCAGCACTAGCGGGGGCTCCTACGAGCAGTACTTC.